A single T cell receptor beta chain is shown here with its context. These data belong to a study of blood T cell repertoires in COVID-19. TCRdb's copy holds only in-frame clones and misses some; the assay was immunoSEQ multiplex PCR. The repertoire holds hundreds of thousands of clones, with around 80% as singletons. V trimming: 4 bases; J trimming: 8 bases; junction bases outside the gene matches: 8. CDR3 length: 14 amino acids. In germline, CDR1 is SEHNR, CDR2 FQNEAQ (reference sequence). The specimen sequenced was PBMCs or T cells enriched from blood (not recorded which). The rearrangement links TRBV7-9 to TRBJ1-1, with 9 bases aligning to TRBD1. The clonotype comes from a man aged 25-40 years with acute COVID-19. Written as DNA, the CDR3 is TGTGCCAGCAGCTACCAACAGGGGGCGCAGGAAGCTTTCTTT. Its translation: CASSYQQGAQEAFF.